This T cell receptor beta chain stems from a study of long-term antiretroviral therapy in people with HIV. With survey level as its setting, the immunoSEQ assay was v3.0. Data came from immunoSEQ multiplex PCR; TCRdb stores just in-frame clones and leaves some out. The sample holds 20,000 to 30,000 clones, 84% seen once. Study-wide results and caveats: Nothing was known about ART adherence, viral resistance or changes in therapy.

In the case of this clone: The antigen is not known.

The V segment lost 6 bases and the J segment 8 bases; nucleotides outside the gene matches: 4. This CDR3 is 15 amino acids long. The V gene's germline CDR1 is MDHEN and CDR2 SYDVKM. The sequences come from unsorted PBMCs, collected 3 years after starting antiretroviral therapy. The chain uses TRBV28 and TRBJ2-1; 16 bases map to TRBD2. This sequence originates from a man aged 45 to 65 with HIV. DNA of the CDR3: TGTGCCAGCAGGGACGGGACTAGCGGGAGGGATGAGCAGTTCTTC. It codes for CASRDGTSGRDEQFF.